A single sample is the source of the 7 T cell receptor beta chains below, sequenced in a study of blood T cell repertoires in COVID-19. Clones were read by immunoSEQ multiplex PCR, and TCRdb kept only the in-frame ones, dropping some. Of 55,000 or so clones detected, approximately 78% appear once; the ten largest clones hold roughly 5.8%. Material: peripheral blood. These receptors all stem from a human donor in a cohort sampled during active or convalescent COVID-19.

The chain is built from TRBV19 and TRBJ2-7; D perhaps matches TRBD1 (5 bases). V gave up 3 bases and J gave up 2 bases, with 17 bases separating them. Germline V CDR1 and CDR2: LNHDA, SQIVND (reference sequence). This CDR3 is built from 16 residues. The CDR3: CASSIPGREAAYEQYF. CDR3 nucleotide sequence: TGTGCCAGTAGTATCCCCGGCAGGGAAGCAGCCTACGAGCAGTACTTC.

The chain combines TRBV19 with TRBJ2-1; D uncertain. In germline, CDR1 is LNHDA, CDR2 SQIVND (reference sequence). This CDR3 has 12 amino acids. V lost 3 bases and J 7 bases, leaving 7 bases between the germline ends. The CDR3 DNA follows: TGTGCCAGTAGTATCCGAGCGAATGAGCAGTTCTTC. It yields the protein CASSIRANEQFF.

The chain links TRBV21-1 to TRBJ1-3. TRBV21-1 is a pseudogene segment. CDR3 length: 16 amino acids. CDR3: CASSSRRGRSGNTIYF. For the CDR3, the DNA is TGTGCCAGCAGCTCCCGGAGGGGCCGATCTGGAAACACCATATATTTT.

The rearrangement joins TRBV18 to TRBJ1-6; no reliable D call. The CDR3 runs to 18 residues. Germline CDR1 KGHSH, CDR2 LQKENI. Trimming shortened V by 1 base and J by 0 bases, and 13 bases separated the two germline ends. Here the CDR3 reads CASSPRGSAASYNSPLHF. The CDR3 nucleotides read TGTGCCAGCTCACCACGAGGTTCCGCGGCCTCCTATAATTCACCCCTCCACTTT.

The genes are TRBV11-3 and TRBJ2-3, with 8 positions matching TRBD2. This CDR3 spans 15 amino acids. V was pared by 3 bases and J by 2 bases, with 4 bases of the junction left unmatched. Germline CDR1 is SGHNT and CDR2 is YENEEA. The CDR3 region has the DNA TGTGCCAGCAGCTTCGGGGGGGCAATCACAGATACGCAGTATTTT. It codes for CASSFGGAITDTQYF.

J is TRBJ1-4 and V is TRBV7-2, with D unclear. V was clipped by 2 bases and J by 8 bases, with 12 bases between them. This CDR3 is 14 amino acids long. The V gene's germline CDR1 is SGHTA and CDR2 FQGNSA. CDR3 sequence: CASSLKGGYEKLFF. CDR3 nucleotide sequence: TGTGCCAGCAGCTTAAAGGGAGGGTACGAAAAACTGTTTTTT.

This chain links TRBV19 with TRBJ2-1, with 8 bases fitting TRBD2. Germline-derived CDR1 and CDR2 are LNHDA and SQIVND (reference sequence). V lost 0 bases, J lost 5 bases, and 9 bases stayed unmatched. This CDR3 region has 17 residues. Written as DNA, the CDR3 is TGTGCCAGTAGTATAGACCTCGGGACTAGTGGACACAATGAGCAGTTCTTC. Its translation: CASSIDLGTSGHNEQFF.